Listed below are T cell receptor beta chains from one sample, sequenced in a study of T cell responses to AZD1222 COVID-19 vaccine. Sequencing was performed with immunoSEQ multiplex PCR; in TCRdb, only in-frame clones are kept and a portion is missing. The table includes some 130,000 clones, roughly 91% detected once. The specimen comprised peripheral blood, sampled on day 0 of AZD1222 vaccination. These receptors came from an adult in good health. CDR3s include the opening cysteine and the closing phenylalanine or tryptophan. A D gene is named only where the DNA matches it firmly. The size field is filled for only some rows; it gives once, few, many or a size class.

J gene | D gene | V gene | clone size | CDR3 protein | CDR3 DNA
TRBJ2-3 | . | TRBV29-1 | . | CSAEGVSTDTQYF | TGCAGCGCCGAGGGGGTTAGCACAGATACGCAGTATTTT
TRBJ2-5 | TRBD2 | TRBV5-4 | . | CASSRAGGPEETQYF | TGTGCCAGCAGCAGAGCGGGAGGGCCTGAGGAGACCCAGTACTTC
TRBJ1-1 | . | TRBV9 | . | CASSVDSGARLAFF | TGTGCCAGCAGCGTAGACTCAGGGGCCCGGCTAGCTTTCTTT
TRBJ2-7 | TRBD2 | TRBV4-1 | . | CASSQLGLAGFYEQYF | TGCGCCAGCAGCCAACTGGGACTAGCAGGTTTTTACGAGCAGTACTTC
TRBJ2-7 | TRBD2 | TRBV7-9 | . | CASSFSGRAYEQYF | TGTGCCAGCAGCTTTAGCGGGAGGGCTTACGAGCAGTACTTC
TRBJ2-1 | . | TRBV10-3 | . | CAISEKGRLYNEQFF | TGTGCCATCAGTGAGAAGGGGCGCCTCTACAATGAGCAGTTCTTC
TRBJ2-2 | . | TRBV6-5 | . | CASRGDRNTGELFF | TGTGCCAGCAGGGGAGACAGGAACACCGGGGAGCTGTTTTTT
TRBJ2-7 | TRBD2 | TRBV24-1 | . | CATASDTSGTYEQYF | TGTGCCACCGCTTCGGACACTAGCGGGACCTACGAGCAGTACTTC
TRBJ2-3 | . | TRBV2 | . | CASSEGRTTDTQYF | TGTGCCAGCAGTGAAGGCAGGACCACAGATACGCAGTATTTT
TRBJ2-2 | TRBD2 | TRBV6-5 | . | CASRPGLAGAGELFF | TGTGCCAGCAGACCGGGACTAGCGGGTGCCGGGGAGCTGTTTTTT
TRBJ2-3 | . | TRBV24-1 | . | CATSDPAPQSDTQYF | TGTGCCACCAGTGACCCCGCACCCCAGTCAGATACGCAGTATTTT
TRBJ2-5 | TRBD1 | TRBV7-9 | . | CASSSAGTGSGETQYF | TGTGCCAGCAGCTCGGCCGGGACAGGGAGCGGAGAGACCCAGTACTTC
TRBJ2-1 | TRBD1 | TRBV6-5 | . | CASSLDRGRHEQFF | TGTGCCAGCAGTTTGGACAGGGGCCGCCATGAGCAGTTCTTC
TRBJ2-1 | . | TRBV21-1 | . | CASSPGTSGRNPYNEQFF | TGTGCCAGCAGCCCTGGGACTAGCGGGAGGAATCCCTACAATGAGCAGTTCTTC
TRBJ2-3 | . | TRBV19 | . | CASSLFGSTDTQYF | TGTGCCAGTAGCCTATTCGGGTCCACAGATACGCAGTATTTT
TRBJ1-5 | . | TRBV12-3/TRBV12-4 | few | CASSNEFEPQHF | TGTGCCAGCAGCAACGAATTCGAGCCCCAGCATTTT
TRBJ1-4 | . | TRBV7-2 | . | CASSRHAVGAGGEKLFF | TGTGCCAGCAGCCGTCACGCGGTAGGGGCCGGGGGTGAAAAACTGTTTTTT
TRBJ1-2 | . | TRBV2 | . | CASIPKGGAFYGYTF | TGTGCCAGCATCCCTAAGGGAGGGGCCTTCTATGGCTACACCTTC
TRBJ2-5 | . | TRBV7-9 | . | CASSRDYQETQYF | TGTGCCAGCAGCCGGGACTACCAAGAGACCCAGTACTTC
TRBJ2-7 | . | TRBV11-1 | . | CASSLDSSRSYEQYF | TGTGCCAGCAGCTTAGATTCCAGCAGGAGCTACGAGCAGTACTTC
TRBJ2-1 | TRBD1 | TRBV11-1 | . | CASSQDRDSRIF | TGTGCCAGCAGCCAGGACAGGGATTCGCGGATCTTC
TRBJ2-7 | . | TRBV7-8 | . | CASHAGGSSYEQYF | TGTGCCAGCCACGCCGGGGGAAGCTCCTACGAGCAGTACTTC
TRBJ2-1 | . | TRBV2 | . | CASSVGGEQFF | TGTGCCAGCAGTGTGGGCGGTGAGCAGTTCTTC
TRBJ2-5 | . | TRBV25-1 | . | CASSESLTRGETQYF | TGTGCCAGCAGTGAATCCCTGACTAGAGGAGAGACCCAGTACTTC
TRBJ1-1 | TRBD1 | TRBV5-6 | . | CASSPGTGLSTEAFF | TGTGCCAGCAGCCCAGGGACAGGGCTGAGCACTGAAGCTTTCTTT
TRBJ1-2 | . | TRBV5-1 | . | CASSPGTEGGYTF | TGCGCCAGCAGCCCCGGGACGGAGGGGGGCTACACCTTC
TRBJ2-7 | . | TRBV6-5 | . | CASSYQGVGSYEQYF | TGTGCCAGCAGTTACCAGGGAGTCGGCTCCTACGAGCAGTACTTC
TRBJ1-1 | . | TRBV5-4 | . | CASTPRGGPNTEAFF | TGTGCCAGCACCCCTCGCGGGGGTCCTAACACTGAAGCTTTCTTT
TRBJ1-1 | . | TRBV6-5 | . | CASSRGFGTEAFF | TGTGCCAGCAGTAGGGGTTTTGGCACTGAAGCTTTCTTT
TRBJ1-5 | TRBD1 | TRBV5-1 | . | CASSLLGTGNQPQHF | TGCGCCAGCAGCTTGTTAGGGACAGGGAATCAGCCCCAGCATTTT
TRBJ1-2 | TRBD1 | TRBV4-1 | once | CASSQEPGTGVMVDGYTF | TGCGCCAGCAGCCAAGAGCCCGGGACAGGGGTGATGGTCGATGGCTACACCTTC
TRBJ2-1 | . | TRBV27 | . | CASSPSRPTYNEQFF | TGTGCCAGCAGTCCGTCGCGACCTACGTACAATGAGCAGTTCTTC
TRBJ2-7 | . | TRBV6-5 | . | CASSPLNPYEQYF | TGTGCCAGCAGTCCCCTTAACCCCTACGAGCAGTACTTC
TRBJ1-5 | . | TRBV30 | . | CAWSVSGVQPQHF | TGTGCCTGGAGTGTCTCAGGGGTTCAGCCCCAGCATTTT
TRBJ2-7 | TRBD1 | TRBV15 | . | CATSSRTGGLEQYF | TGTGCCACCAGCAGCCGGACAGGGGGTCTCGAGCAGTACTTC
TRBJ2-1 | . | TRBV2 | . | CASRELVYEQFF | TGTGCCAGCAGGGAACTAGTCTATGAGCAGTTCTTC
TRBJ2-2 | . | TRBV7-8 | . | CASTLEQGPRTGELFF | TGTGCCAGCACCTTAGAACAGGGACCTCGGACCGGGGAGCTGTTTTTT
TRBJ2-2 | . | TRBV6-1 | . | CASSEASGRNTGELFF | TGTGCCAGCAGTGAAGCATCCGGGCGGAACACCGGGGAGCTGTTTTTT
TRBJ2-2 | TRBD1 | TRBV6-2/TRBV6-3 | . | CASSLPWTGMNTGELFF | TGTGCCAGCAGCCTACCTTGGACAGGGATGAACACCGGGGAGCTGTTTTTT
TRBJ2-3 | . | TRBV12-3/TRBV12-4 | . | CASSTGSPDTQYF | TGTGCCAGCAGTACGGGTAGCCCAGATACGCAGTATTTT
TRBJ2-2 | TRBD1 | TRBV7-3 | . | CASSSTGTLGELFF | TGTGCCAGCAGCTCGACAGGGACCCTCGGGGAGCTGTTTTTT
TRBJ1-2 | TRBD1 | TRBV5-4 | . | CASSEPGQSKSGYTF | TGTGCCAGCAGCGAACCGGGACAGTCAAAATCTGGCTACACCTTC
TRBJ2-1 | . | TRBV7-9 | once | CASSRLGLNNEQFF | TGTGCCAGCAGCCGCCTCGGACTGAACAATGAGCAGTTCTTC
TRBJ2-4 | . | TRBV7-2 | . | CASSFSHGWDIQYF | TGTGCCAGCAGCTTCTCACATGGTTGGGACATTCAGTACTTC
TRBJ2-7 | . | TRBV5-1 | once | CASSTPYEQYF | TGCGCCAGCAGCACACCTTACGAGCAGTACTTC
TRBJ1-1 | . | TRBV28 | few | CASSSHGNTEAFF | TGTGCCAGCAGTTCTCATGGGAACACTGAAGCTTTCTTT
TRBJ2-7 | TRBD2 | TRBV5-4 | . | CASSSGLAGSYEQYF | TGTGCCAGCAGCTCCGGACTAGCGGGCTCCTACGAGCAGTACTTC
TRBJ1-1 | . | TRBV24-1 | few | CATSDGIEAFF | TGTGCCACCAGTGATGGGATTGAAGCTTTCTTT
TRBJ2-5 | TRBD2 | TRBV7-8 | . | CASSYRLAPGGETQYF | TGTGCCAGCAGCTACAGACTAGCCCCAGGTGGGGAGACCCAGTACTTC
TRBJ2-1 | TRBD2 | TRBV9 | . | CASSASGTSGDEQFF | TGTGCCAGCAGCGCCTCCGGGACTAGCGGTGATGAGCAGTTCTTC
TRBJ1-1 | TRBD1 | TRBV18 | . | CASSTGIENTEAFF | TGTGCCAGTTCGACAGGGATCGAAAACACTGAAGCTTTCTTT
TRBJ1-2 | TRBD1 | TRBV10-3 | . | CAIRGADRGSYGYTF | TGTGCCATCAGGGGGGCCGACAGGGGAAGCTATGGCTACACCTTC